These 7 T cell receptor beta chains were all obtained from the same sample, sequenced in a study of cytomegalovirus exposure and HLA in healthy donors. Amplification used 60 Vbeta primers and 13 Jbeta primers. The data were produced by immunoSEQ multiplex PCR, yet TCRdb's version contains in-frame clones alone and is incomplete. In the table there are roughly 120,000 clones, roughly three quarters of which are singletons. The sample was PBMCs. The receptor source for this set is a woman between 25 and 40 years old in good health and CMV-seronegative.

The CDR3 DNA follows: TGTGCCAGCAGCTTACGGTCAACTAGTGAACCCTACGAGCAGTACTTC. Its translation is CASSLRSTSEPYEQYF. The rearrangement joins TRBV7-3 to TRBJ2-7, with D perhaps TRBD2 (5 bases). CDR1 SGHTA and CDR2 FQGTGA come from the germline V gene. With 2 bases removed from V and 2 bases from J, the gap between germline ends came to 16 bases. The length of the CDR3 is 16 residues.

V is TRBV4-1 and J is TRBJ1-2, with D uncertain. The germline V gene has CDR1 MGHRA and CDR2 YSYEKL. The CDR3 totals 13 residues. Trimming cost V 1 base and J 7 bases, with 10 bases left between them. The chain's CDR3 is CASSQVEGGGYTF. CDR3 in DNA: TGCGCCAGCAGCCAAGTTGAGGGTGGTGGCTACACCTTC.

The chain carries TRBV7-2 and TRBJ2-7, with D perhaps matching TRBD1 (6 bases). The germline V gene has CDR1 SGHTA and CDR2 FQGNSA. The CDR3 loop spans 14 amino acids. V gave up 1 base and J gave up 1 base, with 8 bases separating them. The CDR3 DNA follows: TGTGCCAGCAGCTTAGTGGGGGCATCCTACGAGCAGTACTTC. This sequence encodes CASSLVGASYEQYF.

This chain uses TRBV29-1 with TRBJ2-7; TRBD2 aligns across 12 bases. CDR1 SQVTM and CDR2 ANQGSEA come from the germline V gene. After removal of 6 bases from V and 0 bases from J, the junction contained 0 bases not matched to a gene. The CDR3 is 13 amino acids. The CDR3 spells CSVTSGSSYEQYF. The CDR3 DNA reads TGCAGCGTGACTAGCGGGAGCTCCTACGAGCAGTACTTC.

This clone was detected only a few times. The chain has TRBV18 and TRBJ2-1; TRBD1 might be the D (6 bases). Germline loops: CDR1 KGHSH, CDR2 LQKENI. V lost 3 bases and J lost 5, with 11 bases in between. CDR3 length: 14 residues. The CDR3 region is CASSPWAGDNEQFF. CDR3 bases: TGTGCCAGCTCACCTTGGGCAGGGGACAATGAGCAGTTCTTC.

V is TRBV7-2 and J is TRBJ2-7; no reliable D call. The germline V gene encodes CDR1 SGHTA and CDR2 FQGNSA. Trimming shortened V by 1 base and J by 9 bases, and 10 bases separated the two germline ends. The CDR3 consists of 12 residues. For the CDR3, the DNA is TGTGCCAGCAGCTTAGTGGTGGGCCCGCAGTACTTC. It encodes CASSLVVGPQYF.

The chain has TRBV30 and TRBJ2-1; D not certain. Germline-derived CDR1 and CDR2 are GTSNPN and SVGIG (reference sequence). The CDR3 has 16 residues. Trimming shortened V by 2 bases and J by 1 base, and 15 bases separated the two germline ends. The CDR3 DNA reads as TGTGCCTGGAGTAAACCCCGCCGGTATTCCTACAATGAGCAGTTCTTC. This translates into CAWSKPRRYSYNEQFF.